This is a list of T cell receptor beta chains from one sample in a study of T cell changes during pregnancy in multiple sclerosis. TCRdb keeps only in-frame clones here, not all; method: immunoSEQ multiplex PCR. The sample lists approximately 130,000 clones, roughly 95% occurring once. The starting material was peripheral blood, obtained after pregnancy. Receptor source: a female donor with multiple sclerosis, enrolled in a pregnancy study. Both conserved end residues are part of each CDR3. A D gene is named only where the DNA matches it firmly. A row's size may be missing; if present it is once, few, many or a size class.

CDR3 protein	CDR3 DNA	V gene	clone size	D gene	J gene
CASSFGRSYGYTF	TGTGCCAGCAGTTTTGGCAGAAGCTATGGCTACACCTTC	TRBV27	-	-	TRBJ1-2
CAISEQAGAGYEQYF	TGTGCCATCAGTGAGCAAGCGGGAGCGGGATACGAGCAGTACTTC	TRBV10-3	-	TRBD2	TRBJ2-7
CASRVSGTPNNEQFF	TGTGCCAGCAGAGTATCCGGGACACCCAACAATGAGCAGTTCTTC	TRBV28	-	-	TRBJ2-1
CASSLPGQGRNEQFF	TGTGCCAGCAGCCTCCCGGGACAGGGGAGAAATGAGCAGTTCTTC	TRBV7-9	-	TRBD1	TRBJ2-1
CSARQGYEQYF	TGCAGTGCTAGACAGGGTTACGAGCAGTACTTC	TRBV20-1	-	-	TRBJ2-7
CASSLPGANEQFF	TGTGCCAGCAGTTTACCGGGAGCCAATGAGCAGTTCTTC	TRBV28	-	-	TRBJ2-1
CASSPNRGYAQYF	TGTGCCAGCAGCCCTAACCGGGGGTACGCGCAGTACTTC	TRBV7-2	-	-	TRBJ2-7
CASGSGIRETQYF	TGTGCTAGTGGTTCCGGGATCAGGGAGACCCAGTACTTC	TRBV12-5	-	-	TRBJ2-5
CASSSGTAGDIQYF	TGTGCCAGCAGCTCCGGGACGGCAGGGGACATTCAGTACTTC	TRBV7-9	few	-	TRBJ2-4
CSVGGGTSVSYEQFF	TGCAGCGTTGGGGGGGGGACTAGCGTGTCGTATGAGCAGTTCTTC	TRBV29-1	-	TRBD2	TRBJ2-1
CASSQQTGQLYEQYF	TGTGCCAGCAGCCAACAGACGGGACAACTTTACGAGCAGTACTTC	TRBV7-8	-	-	TRBJ2-7
CASTKGLAGGPPFDNEQFF	TGCGCCAGCACCAAGGGACTAGCGGGAGGACCCCCATTCGACAATGAGCAGTTCTTC	TRBV5-1	-	TRBD2	TRBJ2-1
CASSTLAGATYEQYF	TGTGCCAGCAGTACACTAGCGGGAGCTACCTACGAGCAGTACTTC	TRBV2	-	TRBD2	TRBJ2-7
CASSLGYRGKEYSEAFF	TGTGCCAGCAGTTTGGGCTATAGAGGGAAGGAGTACTCTGAAGCTTTCTTT	TRBV28	-	-	TRBJ1-1
CASSPGQGRDTQYF	TGCGCCAGCAGCCCGGGACAGGGCCGCGATACGCAGTATTTT	TRBV4-3	-	TRBD1	TRBJ2-3
CASSDSYSNQPQHF	TGTGCCAGCAGCGACTCCTATAGCAATCAGCCCCAGCATTTT	TRBV6-1	-	-	TRBJ1-5
CASSTGYRGDTQYF	TGTGCCAGTAGTACGGGATACAGGGGAGATACGCAGTATTTT	TRBV19	-	TRBD1	TRBJ2-3
CASSLGTGGRTEAFF	TGTGCCAGCAGCTTGGGGACAGGGGGCCGGACTGAAGCTTTCTTT	TRBV7-9	-	TRBD1	TRBJ1-1
CASSNPGQGALTEAFF	TGTGCCAGCAGTAACCCGGGACAGGGGGCGCTGACTGAAGCTTTCTTT	TRBV28	-	TRBD1	TRBJ1-1
CASSHDSGINYEQYF	TGTGCCAGCAGCCACGACAGCGGGATCAACTACGAGCAGTACTTC	TRBV7-8	-	TRBD2	TRBJ2-7
CASSLRVRGQYF	TGTGCCAGCAGCCTCAGGGTAAGGGGGCAGTACTTC	TRBV5-6	once	-	TRBJ2-7
CASCSTGAYPNTEAFF	TGTGCCAGCTGCTCTACAGGGGCGTACCCGAACACTGAAGCTTTCTTT	TRBV2	-	TRBD1	TRBJ1-1